This record concerns one TCR beta chain sequence. Its antigen is unknown. This record comes from a study of T cells after yellow fever vaccination. Findings and caveats of the study: Once the booster was given, most primary-vaccination clones reappeared, at roughly 96% for CD4 and roughly 90% for CD8. Clonotypes appearing in both CD4 and CD8 compartments existed, and their share was small. Weaker, the secondary response peaked sooner, at day 5 versus 15.

Template switching by 5'RACE produced TCR cDNA, adding a universal primer site and UMIs. A single record per CDR3 protein comes from TCRdb applying MiXCR to the 5' RACE reads. This table has hundreds of thousands of distinct CDR3 sequences, roughly an eighth appearing once. The CDR3 covers 16 residues. Looked up from germline, CDR1 is LNHDA and CDR2 is SQIVND (reference sequence). Germline trimming cut 8 bases from V and 7 bases from J; bases unmatched to any gene: 13. The TCR originated in a man aged 25 to 40 who received the YFV17D yellow fever vaccine. V gene TRBV19 combines with J gene TRBJ2-1; 11 bases align to TRBD2. The sample was PBMCs, taken on the day of the yellow fever booster vaccination. CDR3 nucleotide sequence: TGTGCCAGTGGGACCACCGGACTAGCGGGTCTAAATGAGCAGTTCTTC. Translation gives CASGTTGLAGLNEQFF.